The 20 T cell receptor beta chains below come from one sample, sequenced in a study of cytomegalovirus exposure and HLA in healthy donors (TCRdb year 2017). Preparation of the library involved the immunoSEQ multiplex PCR assay. For the multiplex PCR, a mixture combining 60 forward primers for TCR Vbeta segments and 13 reverse primers for TCR Jbeta segments was used. TCRdb obtained this table from immuneACCESS and retained in-frame rearrangements with V and J assigned. These tables miss some clones; where compared with another copy, unresolved V genes account for less than half of the shortfall, and the remainder is unexplained. The table for this sample lists about 130,000 clones; about 11% of them were counted only once. The ten largest clones add up to roughly 4.2% of the sample. Material: PBMCs. The receptors originated from a woman aged 18-29 years in good health and CMV-seropositive.

The V call is TRBV29-1, the J call TRBJ2-7, with a possible D match to TRBD1 (6 bases). V lost 4 bases and J 6 bases, leaving 16 bases between the germline ends. This CDR3 has 13 amino acids. Per germline, CDR1 SQVTM and CDR2 ANQGSEA. As DNA, the CDR3 is TGCAGCGTTGGGGGCAGGGGATCAGGCGAGCAGTACTTC. Translating it yields CSVGGRGSGEQYF.

This clone was seen more than once but under ten times. Distinct nucleotide sequences in the sample also encode this CDR3. This sequence joins TRBV30 and TRBJ2-7; D is undetermined. CDR1 GTSNPN and CDR2 SVGIG come from the germline V gene (reference sequence). The CDR3 covers 11 residues. The V and J ends lost 4 bases and 0 bases respectively, with 4 bases between them. DNA for the CDR3: TGTGCCTGGACCAACTCCTACGAGCAGTACTTC. The encoded protein is CAWTNSYEQYF. Variable domain in full (rest from reference TRBV30 and TRBJ2-7): SQTIHQWPATLVQPVGSPLSLECTVEGTSNPNLYWYRQAAGRGLQLLFYSVGIGQISSEVPQNLSASRPQDRQFILSSKKLLLSDSGFYLCAWTNSYEQYFGPGTRLTVT.

The V gene is TRBV11-1, the J gene TRBJ2-7; 8 nucleotides align to TRBD1. V shed 4 bases and J 10 bases; nucleotides not matched to a gene: 9. Germline V gene sequence: CDR1 SGHAT, CDR2 FQDESV (reference sequence). The CDR3 spans 13 residues. The CDR3 protein is CASSSIGTGDQYF. The DNA for the CDR3 is TGTGCCAGCAGCTCTATTGGGACAGGCGATCAGTACTTC.

The rearrangement uses TRBV2 and TRBJ2-3; 7 nucleotides agree with TRBD2. V gave up 4 bases and J gave up 11 bases; unmatched junction bases: 9. CDR1 is SNHLY, CDR2 FYNNEI, per germline. CDR3 length: 13 residues. The CDR3 bases are TGTGCCAGCAGTGGAAAAACTAGCGATGTGCAGTATTTT. Translating gives CASSGKTSDVQYF. The complete variable domain, with remaining parts taken from reference TRBV2 and TRBJ2-3, reads EPEVTQTPSHQVTQMGQEVILRCVPISNHLYFYWYRQILGQKVEFLVSFYNNEISEKSEIFDDQFSVERPDGSNFTLKIRSTKLEDSAMYFCASSGKTSDVQYFGPGTRLTVL.

The CDR3 coding sequence is TGTGCCACCAGCAAAGGGGGCTCGGGGACTGAAGCTTTCTTT. Protein sequence: CATSKGGSGTEAFF. The V gene is TRBV15, the J gene TRBJ1-1, with 7 bases that match TRBD1. This CDR3 spans 14 amino acids. After removal of 4 bases from V and 5 bases from J, the junction contained 7 bases not matched to a gene. Germline V lookup: CDR1 LNHNV, CDR2 YYDKDF (reference sequence).

This clone appeared a few times. J is TRBJ2-1 and V is TRBV27, with D possibly being TRBD1 (6 bases). Deletions cut 5 bases from V and 9 bases from J, with 14 bases between. The CDR3 spans 13 residues. Per germline, CDR1 MNHEY and CDR2 SMNVEV (reference sequence). Here the CDR3 reads CASSATGLGEQFF. DNA of the CDR3: TGTGCCAGCAGTGCTACAGGGTTGGGTGAGCAGTTCTTC.

The J gene is TRBJ2-6, the V gene TRBV4-1; 8 bases are shared with TRBD1. The length of the CDR3 is 17 residues. V was pared by 1 base and J by 2 bases, with 4 bases of the junction left unmatched. Germline V gives CDR1 MGHRA, CDR2 YSYEKL. CDR3 protein: CASSQGTGGTGANVLTF. CDR3 sequence (DNA): TGCGCCAGCAGCCAAGGCACAGGGGGAACTGGGGCCAACGTCCTGACTTTC.

The chain combines TRBV6-1 with TRBJ1-6; D not resolved. The CDR3 runs to 15 residues. V was cut by 4 bases and J by 7 bases, with 14 bases left in between. Per germline, CDR1 MNHNS and CDR2 SASEGT. The chain's CDR3 is CASSATQKTNSPLHF. DNA for the CDR3: TGTGCCAGCAGTGCAACACAGAAGACAAATTCACCCCTCCACTTT.

The chain joins TRBV27 to TRBJ2-1, with TRBD1 matching 7 bases. The CDR3 length is 15 residues. Germline CDR1 and CDR2: MNHEY and SMNVEV (reference sequence). The V and J ends lost 6 bases and 6 bases, in that order; junction bases with no gene match: 11. CDR3 amino acids: CASSPTTGFTNEQFF. The CDR3 bases are TGTGCCAGCAGCCCCACGACAGGGTTTACCAATGAGCAGTTCTTC.

This clone has a handful of counts. The rearrangement links TRBV11-2 to TRBJ1-2, with D hard to call. Trimming cost V 2 bases and J 5 bases, with 9 bases left between them. In germline, CDR1 is SGHAT, CDR2 FQNNGV. This CDR3 spans 13 amino acids. The CDR3 protein is CASSLTGRYGYTF. DNA for the CDR3: TGTGCCAGCAGCTTAACTGGGCGATATGGCTACACCTTC.

The J gene is TRBJ2-5, the V gene TRBV19; D unclear. The CDR3 spans 11 residues. V gave up 3 bases and J gave up 14 bases, with 13 bases separating them. Germline-derived CDR1 and CDR2 are LNHDA and SQIVND (reference sequence). CDR3 sequence (DNA): TGTGCCAGTAGTATGGCCCAGGCGAAATACTTC. It codes for CASSMAQAKYF.

This chain uses TRBV19 with TRBJ1-5; 8 nucleotides agree with TRBD1. V lost 5 bases, J lost 7 bases, and 7 bases stayed unmatched. The germline gives CDR1 LNHDA, CDR2 SQIVND (reference sequence). The CDR3 has 14 amino acids. Here the CDR3 reads CASSLGQVGQPQHF. Written as DNA, the CDR3 is TGTGCCAGTAGTTTGGGACAGGTCGGACAGCCCCAGCATTTT.

This chain links TRBV28 with TRBJ2-7, with D perhaps TRBD2 (5 bases). In germline, CDR1 is MDHEN, CDR2 SYDVKM. Trimming took off 5 bases at V and 7 bases at J, with 18 bases between the two ends. The CDR3 consists of 14 residues. The CDR3 spells CASSLAGLSPEQYF. The CDR3 nucleotides are TGTGCCAGCAGTCTGGCGGGTCTCTCCCCGGAGCAGTACTTC.

This clone has just a few counts. V is TRBV30 and J is TRBJ2-2; tentatively, D is TRBD1 (6 bases). Trimming took 1 base from V and 2 from J, leaving 14 bases between them. Germline lookup yields CDR1 GTSNPN and CDR2 SVGIG (reference sequence). There are 16 residues in the CDR3. CDR3 sequence: CAWSGQASLNTGELFF. CDR3 sequence (DNA): TGTGCCTGGAGTGGACAGGCCTCCTTAAACACCGGGGAGCTGTTTTTT.

The table lists this clone with a few counts. This chain connects TRBV2 to TRBJ2-2, with D possibly being TRBD1 (6 bases). CDR1 is SNHLY and CDR2 is FYNNEI in the germline V gene. This CDR3 is 14 amino acids long. Trimming shortened V by 6 bases and J by 1 base, and 9 bases separated the two germline ends. CDR3 sequence: CASRGTRNTGELFF. CDR3 DNA: TGTGCCAGCAGGGGGACACGGAACACCGGGGAGCTGTTTTTT.

The chain links TRBV29-1 to TRBJ1-1, with TRBD1 matching 7 bases. Germline lookup yields CDR1 SQVTM and CDR2 ANQGSEA. With 7 bases clipped from V and 2 bases from J, the junction kept 4 bases outside the gene matches. CDR3 length: 12 residues. The CDR3 reads CSGGQVNTEAFF. The CDR3 DNA sequence: TGCAGCGGAGGACAGGTCAACACTGAAGCTTTCTTT.

The V call is TRBV6-5, the J call TRBJ2-2; 10 bases are shared with TRBD1. This CDR3 is 14 amino acids long. Germline CDR1 is MNHEY and CDR2 is SVGAGI. The junction had 9 bases not matched to a gene; V was cut back by 10 bases and J by 7 bases. The CDR3 sequence is CATKGQGIVGELFF. Written as DNA, the CDR3 is TGTGCCACCAAGGGACAGGGGATTGTCGGGGAGCTGTTTTTT.

This clone has more than one count but fewer than ten. The CDR3 is CASSLESMNTEAFF. The CDR3 nucleotides are TGCGCCAGCAGCTTGGAGAGCATGAACACTGAAGCTTTCTTT. The chain combines TRBV5-1 with TRBJ1-1; D is uncertain. Germline V gene data show CDR1 as SGHRS and CDR2 as YFSETQ. This CDR3 is 14 amino acids long. Trimming took 0 bases from V and 0 from J, leaving 6 bases between them.

V usage is TRBV5-1 and J usage is TRBJ1-1, with TRBD1 as a possible D gene (6 bases). Trimming took 6 bases from V and 0 from J, leaving 15 bases between them. The CDR3 extends over 15 amino acids. Germline loops: CDR1 SGHRS, CDR2 YFSETQ. This CDR3 is CASTGGAHMNTEAFF. For the CDR3, the DNA is TGCGCCAGCACCGGGGGGGCCCATATGAACACTGAAGCTTTCTTT. Using reference TRBV5-1 and TRBJ1-1 for the parts outside the CDR3, the full variable domain is KAGVTQTPRYLIKTRGQQVTLSCSPISGHRSVSWYQQTPGQGLQFLFEYFSETQRNKGNFPGRFSGRQFSNSRSEMNVSTLELGDSALYLCASTGGAHMNTEAFFGQGTRLTVV.

The CDR3 sequence: CSVVLKSGNTIYF. CDR3 DNA sequence: TGCAGCGTTGTCCTTAAATCTGGAAACACCATATATTTT. The rearrangement joins TRBV29-1 to TRBJ1-3; no clear D. The germline V gene has CDR1 SQVTM and CDR2 ANQGSEA. The length of the CDR3 is 13 residues. The V gene lost 4 bases and the J gene lost 1 base, with 8 bases spanning the gap.